The 19 T cell receptor beta chains reported below all come from one sample, sequenced in a study of monozygotic twins with inflammatory bowel disease. TCRdb reprocessed the 5' RACE reads and stores each CDR3 protein as one record, lacking DNA. The sample is made up of 80,000 or so distinct CDR3 sequences, and the top ten hold roughly 7% of it. Sequencing input: blood. Receptor source: a human donor with ulcerative colitis or Crohn's disease, or a healthy co-twin of an affected twin (not recorded which).

V and J are TRBV6-6 and TRBJ1-2; TCRdb indicates TRBD1, and absent DNA this call remains unverified. The CDR3 length is 13 residues. Per the germline V gene, CDR1 is MNHNY and CDR2 is SVGAGI (reference sequence). The CDR3: CASNPGVNYGYTF.

This chain links TRBV5-4 with TRBJ1-5; there is no DNA to check the TCRdb D call of TRBD1. Per germline, CDR1 SGHNT and CDR2 YYREEE (reference sequence). The CDR3 length is 13 residues. CDR3 sequence: CASSRDHNQPQHF.

This rearrangement joins TRBV12-3 or TRBV12-4 to TRBJ1-1; with no DNA, the TCRdb D assignment of TRBD1 cannot be verified. The length of the CDR3 is 14 residues. The CDR3 loop reads CASALGQGGTEAFF.

The gene calls are TRBV7-9 and TRBJ1-1. Looked up from germline, CDR1 is SEHNR and CDR2 is FQNEAQ (reference sequence). The CDR3 runs to 13 residues. The CDR3 sequence is CASSVRRDTEAFF.

The chain employs TRBV28 and TRBJ2-5; lacking DNA, the TRBD2 call made by TCRdb goes unchecked. Germline values: CDR1 MDHEN, CDR2 SYDVKM. CDR3 length: 15 residues. CDR3: CASSWGQRGTETQYF.

The chain has TRBV20-1 and TRBJ1-5; TCRdb designates TRBD1, a call that cannot be tested without DNA. The CDR3 sequence is 14 residues long. The germline V gene has CDR1 DFQATT and CDR2 SNEGSKA (reference sequence). CDR3 in amino acids: CSASSGNSNQPQHF.

This CDR3 reads CASSFIASTDTQYF. The chain has TRBV12-3 or TRBV12-4 and TRBJ2-3. This CDR3 spans 14 amino acids.

The J gene is TRBJ2-2, the V gene TRBV11-3; no DNA is available, so the TRBD1 call from TCRdb remains unchecked. This CDR3 has 15 amino acids. Looked up from germline, CDR1 is SGHNT and CDR2 is YENEEA. The CDR3 sequence: CASSWGQGITGELFF.

This chain joins TRBV3-1 and TRBJ2-2; TCRdb picks TRBD1, but there is no DNA to check that call. The V gene's germline CDR1 is LGHDT and CDR2 YNNKEL (reference sequence). The CDR3 consists of 14 residues. CDR3 sequence reads: CASSRGGNTGELFF.

The gene calls are TRBV4-1 and TRBJ2-5; lacking DNA, the TRBD1 call made by TCRdb goes unchecked. In germline, CDR1 is MGHRA, CDR2 YSYEKL. The CDR3 is 17 residues long. The CDR3 here is CASSPGGRGTSEETQYF.

The V and J genes are TRBV15 and TRBJ1-6; the TCRdb D gene call, TRBD1, has no DNA to confirm it. The CDR3 is 12 residues long. Germline V gives CDR1 LNHNV, CDR2 YYDKDF (reference sequence). The CDR3 region is CATSTADSPLHF.

The gene calls are TRBV7-2 and TRBJ2-7; TCRdb gives TRBD1 as the D gene, but with no DNA this cannot be confirmed. CDR1 and CDR2 from the germline V gene are SGHTA and FQGNSA. This CDR3 spans 16 amino acids. CDR3 amino acids: CASSLAIAGVSYEQYF.

This chain links TRBV5-1 with TRBJ1-1. Per the germline V gene, CDR1 is SGHRS and CDR2 is YFSETQ. The CDR3 spans 16 residues. CDR3 sequence: CASSRLPGLVGTEAFF. Complete variable domain (other parts from reference TRBV5-1 and TRBJ1-1): KAGVTQTPRYLIKTRGQQVTLSCSPISGHRSVSWYQQTPGQGLQFLFEYFSETQRNKGNFPGRFSGRQFSNSRSEMNVSTLELGDSALYLCASSRLPGLVGTEAFFGQGTRLTVV.

The J gene is TRBJ2-1, the V gene TRBV20-1; no DNA is available, so the TRBD2 call from TCRdb remains unchecked. In germline, CDR1 is DFQATT, CDR2 SNEGSKA (reference sequence). The CDR3 loop spans 14 amino acids. CDR3 sequence: CSASMSLSGREQFF.

The gene calls are TRBV5-6 and TRBJ2-4; TCRdb reports TRBD2, a call that lacks DNA to check it against. The CDR3 runs to 17 residues. CDR1 and CDR2 from the germline V gene are SGHDT and YYEEEE. This CDR3 reads CASSRLLAGLAKNIQYF.

CDR3 residues: CASRLDRAGGYTF. The rearrangement links TRBV6-6 to TRBJ1-2; TCRdb selects TRBD1, and the lack of DNA leaves this call unchecked. The length of the CDR3 is 13 residues. Germline V gene sequence: CDR1 MNHNY, CDR2 SVGAGI (reference sequence).

The chain employs TRBV28 and TRBJ1-2; with no DNA, the TCRdb D assignment of TRBD1 cannot be verified. The length of the CDR3 is 15 residues. Germline V lookup: CDR1 MDHEN, CDR2 SYDVKM. CDR3 sequence: CASTPHGGQRYGYTF.

The chain combines TRBV24-1 with TRBJ2-7. Germline CDR1 reads KGHDR; CDR2 reads SFDVKD. This CDR3 has 11 residues. The CDR3 loop is CATSDFYEQYF.

The CDR3 region is CASRIASYEQYF. The chain joins TRBV2 to TRBJ2-7. In germline, CDR1 is SNHLY, CDR2 FYNNEI. CDR3 length: 12 amino acids.